Sequencing of this T cell receptor (beta chain) was carried out in a study of CXCR3-negative and CXCR3-positive naive CD8 T cells. Germline V gene lookup returns CDR1 SNHLY and CDR2 FYNNEI. This CDR3 spans 13 amino acids. The libraries of TRB cDNA were prepared using 5' RACE with UMI labels. TCRdb reprocessed the 5' RACE reads, with one entry per CDR3 protein and no DNA. Its clone listing holds tens of thousands of distinct CDR3 sequences. This rearrangement joins TRBV2 to TRBJ2-1; with no DNA, the TCRdb D assignment of TRBD2 cannot be verified. The clonotype was recovered from a human donor in good health. Some clones in this sample may be carry-over from other donors' samples. The sequenced sample was naive CXCR3- CD8+ T cells from blood. Specified subset: CD45RO-CCR7+CD27+CD95- naive CD8+ T cells lacking CXCR3 (TNR3-). The CDR3 protein is CASTNSGTGEQFF.